The clone carrying this TCR beta chain was detected only a few times. The protocol was immunoSEQ multiplex PCR, while the TCRdb copy is restricted to in-frame clones and leaves out a portion. Among roughly 68,000 clones, roughly 85% were seen once, and the ten largest hold 8% to 10%. This specimen belongs to a study of OX40 agonist ivuxolimab in advanced cancers. Study at large: The patients' treatment was ivuxolimab, an agonistic anti-OX40 (CD134) antibody. Across the patients, intravenous ivuxolimab was delivered every 2 weeks at 0.01 to 10 mg/kg. Prior anti-PD-1, anti-PD-L1 or anti-CTLA-4 therapy was allowed; around 40% had some.

With 0 bases removed from V and 2 bases from J, the gap between germline ends came to 9 bases. The CDR3 totals 14 residues. Germline lookup yields CDR1 SGDLS and CDR2 YYNGEE. The chain links TRBV9 to TRBJ2-7, with a possible D match to TRBD1 (5 bases). The starting material was CD4+ or CD8+ T cells sorted from blood, obtained in a trial of the OX40 agonist ivuxolimab. The sequence derives from an adult with an advanced solid tumor such as melanoma, head and neck, liver or kidney cancer. For the CDR3, the DNA is TGTGCCAGCAGCGTAGGACAGTCAACCTACGAGCAGTACTTC. Translating it yields CASSVGQSTYEQYF.